The next 20 T cell receptor beta chains were all read from a single sample in a study of OX40 agonist ivuxolimab in advanced cancers. The repertoire was sequenced with immunoSEQ multiplex PCR; TCRdb's copy has only in-frame clones and lacks some. The data show tens of thousands of clones, with about 80% seen just once and roughly 2.1% held by the top ten. The sample was CD4+ or CD8+ T cells sorted from blood, taken in a trial of the OX40 agonist ivuxolimab. These receptors originate from an adult with an advanced solid tumor such as melanoma, head and neck, liver or kidney cancer.

This clone occurred once. This chain joins TRBV4-3 and TRBJ1-2; D not certain. V was clipped by 0 bases and J by 8 bases, with 10 bases between them. The CDR3 extends over 13 amino acids. Germline V lookup: CDR1 LGHNA, CDR2 YSLEER. CDR3 nucleotides: TGCGCCAGCAGCCAAGATAGGAGGGAAGGCTACACCTTC. Translated, it gives CASSQDRREGYTF.

The chain recombines TRBV5-4 with TRBJ2-2; D call uncertain. This CDR3 comprises 12 residues. Germline V gene lookup returns CDR1 SGHNT and CDR2 YYREEE (reference sequence). V was cut by 0 bases and J by 8 bases, with 5 bases left in between. CDR3 sequence (DNA): TGTGCCAGCAGCTTGGCCAGGGGGGAGCTGTTTTTT. This sequence encodes CASSLARGELFF.

The CDR3 nucleotides are TGTGCCAGCAGCTCGGGACTAGACCTTGAGCAGTTCTTC. It is translated as CASSSGLDLEQFF. V gene TRBV4-2 combines with J gene TRBJ2-1; TRBD2 aligns across 8 bases. V was pared by 5 bases and J by 9 bases, with 6 bases of the junction left unmatched. The germline V gene has CDR1 LGHNA and CDR2 YNFKEQ. The CDR3 covers 13 residues.

The CDR3 spells CASSETSGSWYEQYF. In nucleotides, the CDR3 is TGCGCCAGCAGCGAGACTAGCGGGAGCTGGTACGAGCAGTACTTC. The chain recombines TRBV5-1 with TRBJ2-7; 12 bases map to TRBD2. CDR1 is SGHRS, CDR2 YFSETQ, per germline. J gave up 4 bases and V 4 bases, and 6 bases lay outside the gene matches. The CDR3 sequence is 15 residues long.

The chain links TRBV20-1 to TRBJ1-2, with unresolved D. CDR1 DFQATT and CDR2 SNEGSKA come from the germline V gene (reference sequence). Between the trimmed V and J ends, which lost 1 base and 3 bases, there was a span of 3 bases. The CDR3 sequence is 11 residues long. The CDR3 DNA reads TGCAGTGCTAGAGTCGACTATGGCTACACCTTC. Its translation: CSARVDYGYTF.

V usage is TRBV7-9 and J usage is TRBJ2-2, with 13 bases lining up with TRBD2. CDR3 length: 17 residues. The junction had 7 bases not matched to a gene; V was cut back by 3 bases and J by 6 bases. Germline V gene sequence: CDR1 SEHNR, CDR2 FQNEAQ (reference sequence). CDR3: CASSFRTSGSLSGELFF. The CDR3 nucleotides are TGTGCCAGCAGCTTTCGGACTAGCGGGAGTCTGTCCGGGGAGCTGTTTTTT. The whole variable domain, filled in from reference TRBV7-9 and TRBJ2-2, reads DTGVSQNPRHKITKRGQNVTFRCDPISEHNRLYWYRQTLGQGPEFLTYFQNEAQLEKSRLLSDRFSAERPKGSFSTLEIQRTEQGDSAMYLCASSFRTSGSLSGELFFGEGSRLTVL.

The gene calls are TRBV2 and TRBJ1-1; D is perhaps TRBD1 (6 bases). The CDR3 has 18 amino acids. The germline V gene has CDR1 SNHLY and CDR2 FYNNEI. Trimming removed 7 bases at V and 4 bases at J, with 28 bases between. CDR3 loop: CASTRLIGQRGRTTEAFF. The CDR3 DNA is TGTGCCAGCACCCGATTAATAGGACAGCGGGGCCGTACCACTGAAGCTTTCTTT.

The genes are TRBV10-2 and TRBJ1-1; no definite D call. Trimming stripped 4 bases from V and 0 bases from J, with 6 bases between. Germline CDR1 and CDR2: WSHSY and SAAADI. The CDR3 consists of 13 residues. The CDR3 here is CASSAAMNTEAFF. DNA of the CDR3: TGCGCCAGCAGTGCAGCCATGAACACTGAAGCTTTCTTT.

This chain uses TRBV7-2 with TRBJ1-1; no clear D gene. CDR3 length equals 14 residues. Germline V CDR1 and CDR2: SGHTA, FQGNSA. Trimming took 1 base from V and 5 from J, leaving 11 bases between them. The CDR3 loop reads CASSLEWGVTEAFF. The CDR3 DNA follows: TGTGCCAGCAGCTTAGAGTGGGGAGTAACTGAAGCTTTCTTT. Using reference TRBV7-2 and TRBJ1-1 for the parts outside the CDR3, the full variable domain is GAGVSQSPSNKVTEKGKDVELRCDPISGHTALYWYRQSLGQGLEFLIYFQGNSAPDKSGLPSDRFSAERTGGSVSTLTIQRTQQEDSAVYLCASSLEWGVTEAFFGQGTRLTVV.

The V call is TRBV6-1, the J call TRBJ1-2; D gene uncertain. Trimming left V 4 bases short and J 6 bases short, with 12 bases between. Germline V lookup: CDR1 MNHNS, CDR2 SASEGT. The CDR3 has 13 residues. The CDR3 nucleotides are TGTGCCAGCAGTGGAAACTCTTATCATGGCTACACCTTC. Translating gives CASSGNSYHGYTF.

A single count supports this clone. J is TRBJ1-5 and V is TRBV27; no clear D. Looked up from germline, CDR1 is MNHEY and CDR2 is SMNVEV (reference sequence). This CDR3 region has 18 residues. V was clipped by 1 base and J by 2 bases, with 18 bases between them. CDR3 sequence reads: CASSLYRPHRGGNQPQHF. For the CDR3, the DNA is TGTGCCAGCAGTTTATACCGACCCCATCGGGGAGGCAATCAGCCCCAGCATTTT.

The chain couples TRBV7-3 to TRBJ2-3, with 8 bases identical to TRBD2. This CDR3 contains 16 residues. Trimming cost V 1 base and J 0 bases; bases outside gene matches: 3. The germline V gene has CDR1 SGHTA and CDR2 FQGTGA. CDR3 residues: CASSLRASGSTDTQYF. DNA of the CDR3: TGTGCCAGCAGCTTAAGGGCTAGCGGGAGCACAGATACGCAGTATTTT.

This clone was detected once. The chain links TRBV5-4 to TRBJ2-5; D perhaps matches TRBD2 (6 bases). V shed 2 bases and J shed 5 bases, with 19 bases lying between them. The germline V gene has CDR1 SGHNT and CDR2 YYREEE (reference sequence). The CDR3 loop spans 16 amino acids. The CDR3 region is CASSLVGSGARETQYF. The CDR3 nucleotides are TGTGCCAGCAGCTTAGTGGGTAGCGGAGCGAGGGAGACCCAGTACTTC.

Remarks on this clone: It may be a read error: a sequence one base away is much more abundant. V gene TRBV5-1 combines with J gene TRBJ2-2, with D maybe TRBD1 (6 bases). Deletions cut 1 base from V and 7 bases from J, with 17 bases between. This CDR3 region has 16 residues. Germline assignment: CDR1 SGHRS and CDR2 YFSETQ. This CDR3 reads CASSLIPKEGGGELFF. CDR3 in DNA: TGCGCCAGCAGCTTGATTCCCAAGGAAGGGGGCGGGGAGCTGTTTTTT.

This sequence joins TRBV11-2 and TRBJ1-4; D call uncertain. Germline V lookup: CDR1 SGHAT, CDR2 FQNNGV. Between the trimmed V and J ends, which lost 0 bases and 8 bases, there was a span of 10 bases. The CDR3 runs to 14 residues. The CDR3, as DNA: TGTGCCAGCAGCTTAGAAGGATTGGGGGAAAAACTGTTTTTT. Translation: CASSLEGLGEKLFF.

The chain is built from TRBV29-1 and TRBJ1-1, with 8 bases identical to TRBD1. CDR1 and CDR2 (germline): SQVTM, ANQGSEA. V shed 7 bases and J 0 bases; nucleotides not matched to a gene: 7. The CDR3 length is 14 residues. DNA for the CDR3: TGCAGCGGGGCGGACAGGGCCCTGAACACTGAAGCTTTCTTT. Translation: CSGADRALNTEAFF.

This chain uses TRBV7-9 with TRBJ1-2, with D perhaps TRBD1 (5 bases). CDR1 and CDR2 from the germline V gene are SEHNR and FQNEAQ (reference sequence). Trimming pared 1 base from V and 4 bases from J, leaving 10 bases between. The CDR3 extends over 14 amino acids. The CDR3 reads CASSLVQGSYGYTF. The CDR3 nucleotides read TGTGCCAGCAGCTTAGTTCAGGGTTCCTATGGCTACACCTTC.

The V and J genes are TRBV18 and TRBJ2-1, with D possibly being TRBD2 (6 bases). Trimming took off 2 bases at V and 8 bases at J, with 19 bases between the two ends. Germline V gene lookup returns CDR1 KGHSH and CDR2 LQKENI. This CDR3 spans 16 amino acids. CDR3 coding DNA: TGTGCCAGCTCACCAATGTATAGCGGAGAAGGGCATGAGCAGTTCTTC. It specifies CASSPMYSGEGHEQFF.

The chain links TRBV25-1 to TRBJ2-1, with 8 bases lining up with TRBD2. Germline CDR1 reads MGHDK; CDR2 reads SYGVNS. CDR3 length: 13 amino acids. With 5 bases clipped from V and 8 bases from J, the junction kept 5 bases outside the gene matches. The CDR3 loop reads CASSSSGVYEQFF. The CDR3, as DNA: TGTGCCAGCAGTAGTAGCGGGGTCTATGAGCAGTTCTTC.

This clone has a single count. The V and J genes are TRBV18 and TRBJ1-2; TRBD1 is a possible D gene (5 bases). Germline V lookup: CDR1 KGHSH, CDR2 LQKENI. The CDR3 has 16 residues. The V end was cut by 3 bases, the J end by 4 bases, with 18 bases between. CDR3 amino acids: CASSPEGLGPRYGYTF. The CDR3 DNA is TGTGCCAGCTCACCTGAGGGCTTGGGGCCCCGCTATGGCTACACCTTC.